This T cell receptor (beta chain) was captured by sequencing in a study of blood T cell repertoires in COVID-19. Background on the study: Sites across the United States, Italy and Spain contributed samples from acute and convalescent COVID-19. The analysed material was cDNA or gDNA that came from T cells, B-cell-depleted T cells, or PBMCs.

This clone was picked up one time. This CDR3 has 16 amino acids. V lost 6 bases, J lost 12 bases, and 16 bases stayed unmatched. Germline V lookup: CDR1 LGHDT, CDR2 YNNKEL (reference sequence). Per the authors' pipeline: Reference gene primer amplification yielded estimated nucleated cell counts. Sequencing was performed with immunoSEQ multiplex PCR; in TCRdb, only in-frame clones are kept and a portion is missing. V, J and clone size were drawn from that table, and D and trimming were deduced from the DNA. This sample carries more than 13,000 clones, around 90% of them seen once, and the ten largest clones take 2% to 3%.

The sample taken for sequencing was peripheral blood. This chain joins TRBV3-1 (or the pseudogene TRBV3-2) and TRBJ1-4; 10 positions agree with TRBD1. This sequence originates from a woman in her 70s in a cohort sampled during active or convalescent COVID-19. CDR3 amino acids: CASRRNGQGGFGELFF. The CDR3 region has the DNA TGTGCCAGCAGGAGAAATGGACAGGGGGGATTTGGGGAACTGTTTTTT.